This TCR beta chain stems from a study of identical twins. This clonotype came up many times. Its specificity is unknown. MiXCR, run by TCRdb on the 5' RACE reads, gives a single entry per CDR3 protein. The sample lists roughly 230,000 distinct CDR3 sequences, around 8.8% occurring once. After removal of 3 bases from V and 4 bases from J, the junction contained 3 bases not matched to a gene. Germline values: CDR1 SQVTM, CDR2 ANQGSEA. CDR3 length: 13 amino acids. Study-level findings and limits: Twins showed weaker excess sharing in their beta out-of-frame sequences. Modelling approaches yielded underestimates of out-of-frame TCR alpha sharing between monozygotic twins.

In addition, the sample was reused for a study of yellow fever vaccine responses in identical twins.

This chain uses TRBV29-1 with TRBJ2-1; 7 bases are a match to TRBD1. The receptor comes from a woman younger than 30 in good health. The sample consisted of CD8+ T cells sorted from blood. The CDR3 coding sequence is TGCAGCGTTGAGCAGGGACAGTACAATGAGCAGTTCTTC. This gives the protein CSVEQGQYNEQFF.